The 25 T cell receptor beta chains below were found in one sample sequenced in a study of CD8 T cells in ankylosing spondylitis. General observations from the study: Roughly eight highly homologous variants made up a TCR beta motif that seemed to typify ankylosing spondylitis blood.

One entry per CDR3 protein results from TCRdb running MiXCR on the 5' RACE reads. The repertoire holds 800,000 to 900,000 distinct CDR3 sequences, with about 12% as singletons. Their specific antigens are unknown. Source material: blood, either unsorted or a sorted T cell fraction (not recorded which). These receptors were taken from a male donor with ankylosing spondylitis.

The table lists this clonotype with a few counts. V gene TRBV7-2 combines with J gene TRBJ2-3; 10 nucleotides align to TRBD2. Germline V CDR1 and CDR2: SGHTA, FQGNSA. The J segment lost 1 base and the V segment lost 3 bases, leaving 4 bases of the junction unmatched. This CDR3 spans 16 amino acids. The CDR3 sequence: CASSLPGTSGTDTQYF. CDR3 DNA: TGTGCCAGCAGCTTGCCGGGGACTAGCGGCACAGATACGCAGTATTTT.

The J gene is TRBJ1-5, the V gene TRBV6-1; D is possibly TRBD1 (5 bases). The CDR3 has 15 residues. Germline lookup yields CDR1 MNHNS and CDR2 SASEGT. With 4 bases removed from V and 3 bases from J, the gap between germline ends came to 13 bases. The CDR3 nucleotides read TGTGCCAGCAGTGGCCAGCGGGGGAACAATCAGCCCCAGCATTTT. Residues: CASSGQRGNNQPQHF.

This clonotype occurred a few times. The chain recombines TRBV9 with TRBJ1-1; a possible D gene is TRBD1 (5 bases). The CDR3 totals 15 residues. Germline V gives CDR1 SGDLS, CDR2 YYNGEE. Trimming took 4 bases from V and 3 from J, leaving 16 bases between them. The CDR3 loop is CASSWGVREDTEAFF. CDR3 DNA: TGTGCCAGCAGCTGGGGGGTCAGGGAGGACACTGAAGCTTTCTTT.

The chain couples TRBV6-5 to TRBJ2-2; possible D gene TRBD1, 6 bases. The CDR3 has 15 residues. V was cut by 4 bases and J by 4 bases, with 13 bases left in between. Germline-derived CDR1 and CDR2 are MNHEY and SVGAGI. The CDR3 region has the DNA TGTGCCAGCAGTTCGAGGGGGATCGGCACCGGGGAGCTGTTTTTT. Translation gives CASSSRGIGTGELFF.

The chain employs TRBV20-1 and TRBJ2-1; 7 positions agree with TRBD2. The CDR3 spans 15 residues. The V gene end was trimmed by 1 base and the J gene end by 1 base; junction bases not matched to a gene: 4. Germline V CDR1 and CDR2: DFQATT, SNEGSKA (reference sequence). The CDR3 sequence: CSARVVAGSYNEQFF. DNA of the CDR3: TGCAGTGCTAGAGTGGTAGCGGGTTCCTACAATGAGCAGTTCTTC.

The chain is built from TRBV6-1 and TRBJ2-7, with TRBD2 matching over 7 bases. This CDR3 is 16 amino acids long. The germline V gene encodes CDR1 MNHNS and CDR2 SASEGT. V lost 2 bases and J lost 3; bases outside the gene matches: 10. The CDR3 loop is CASSELGSGVRYEQYF. CDR3 sequence (DNA): TGTGCCAGCAGTGAACTGGGCAGCGGGGTTCGCTACGAGCAGTACTTC.

This clonotype was seen a few times. This chain links TRBV5-1 with TRBJ2-1; TRBD2 matches at 9 bases. The CDR3 has 16 residues. The germline CDR1 and CDR2 sequences are SGHRS and YFSETQ. Trimming cost V 3 bases and J 1 base; bases outside gene matches: 5. CDR3 amino acids: CASSWRLAGSYNEQFF. Written as DNA, the CDR3 is TGCGCCAGCAGCTGGAGGCTAGCGGGGTCCTACAATGAGCAGTTCTTC.

The sample holds a few counts of this clonotype. This chain links TRBV20-1 with TRBJ1-1; maybe TRBD1 (5 bases). V was shortened by 8 bases and J by 5 bases, with 12 bases between the two germline ends. Germline lookup yields CDR1 DFQATT and CDR2 SNEGSKA (reference sequence). The CDR3 covers 11 residues. CDR3 sequence (DNA): TGCAGTTCCTCGGGGGGGACTGAAGCTTTCTTT. As protein: CSSSGGTEAFF.

In its sample, this clonotype was seen a few times. The chain employs TRBV5-4 and TRBJ1-2; D is ambiguous. The germline V gene encodes CDR1 SGHNT and CDR2 YYREEE (reference sequence). The CDR3 extends over 14 amino acids. V was trimmed by 2 bases and J by 2 bases, leaving 10 bases between them. The CDR3 coding sequence is TGTGCCAGCAGCTTCCCAGATGGGAACTATGGCTACACCTTC. Translated: CASSFPDGNYGYTF.

V and J are TRBV5-1 and TRBJ1-4, with a tentative D call TRBD1 (5 bases). The germline gives CDR1 SGHRS, CDR2 YFSETQ. The V end lost 0 bases, the J end lost 6 bases, and 12 bases lay between the germline ends. The CDR3 is made up of 15 amino acids. The CDR3 nucleotides read TGCGCCAGCAGCTTGGAACAGGATGGGGATGAAAAACTGTTTTTT. Amino acids: CASSLEQDGDEKLFF.

This clonotype was found a few times. The chain couples TRBV9 to TRBJ2-2; 10 bases are a match to TRBD2. Trimming cost V 3 bases and J 2 bases; bases outside gene matches: 7. Germline lookup yields CDR1 SGDLS and CDR2 YYNGEE. The CDR3 consists of 17 residues. CDR3 loop: CASSGTSGLLNTGELFF. In nucleotides, the CDR3 is TGTGCCAGCAGCGGGACTAGCGGCCTGCTCAACACCGGGGAGCTGTTTTTT.

The chain recombines TRBV12-3 or TRBV12-4 with TRBJ2-7; D is unclear. Trimming removed 3 bases from V and 3 bases from J, with 9 bases in between. CDR3 length equals 13 residues. The CDR3 protein is CASSFDPLYEQYF. For the CDR3, the DNA is TGTGCCAGCAGTTTTGACCCACTCTACGAGCAGTACTTC.

This clonotype was found a few times. The chain recombines TRBV19 with TRBJ1-1; D is uncertain. The germline CDR1 and CDR2 sequences are LNHDA and SQIVND (reference sequence). With 6 bases removed from V and 3 bases from J, the gap between germline ends came to 5 bases. The CDR3 has 11 amino acids. The CDR3 reads CASRYDTEAFF. CDR3 DNA sequence: TGTGCCAGTAGATACGACACTGAAGCTTTCTTT.

This clonotype was detected only a few times. The CDR3 DNA follows: TGTGCCAGCAGCTTCCAGGGGGCTTGGGACATTCAGTACTTC. Translated, it gives CASSFQGAWDIQYF. The rearrangement links TRBV7-2 to TRBJ2-4; the match to TRBD1 covers 8 bases. Germline CDR1 is SGHTA and CDR2 is FQGNSA. CDR3 size: 14 residues. With V trimmed by 3 bases and J by 8 bases, 6 bases remained unmatched.

The chain uses TRBV6-2 or TRBV6-3 and TRBJ2-7, with 9 bases that match TRBD2. The junction had 5 bases not matched to a gene; V was cut back by 6 bases and J by 8 bases. Germline V gives CDR1 MNHEY, CDR2 SVGEGT. The CDR3 extends over 12 amino acids. CDR3 coding DNA: TGTGCCAGCAGAGGACTAGCGTCAAAGCAGTACTTC. Translated: CASRGLASKQYF.

This clonotype was detected a few times. This chain joins TRBV7-8 and TRBJ1-5, with D unclear. CDR1 and CDR2 (germline): SGHVS, FQNEAQ. The germline V and J ends were trimmed by 1 base and 3 bases, with 13 bases remaining between them. This CDR3 has 16 residues. The CDR3 reads CASSLEGLGLNQPQHF. The CDR3 DNA follows: TGTGCCAGCAGCTTAGAAGGATTAGGGCTCAATCAGCCCCAGCATTTT.

The chain combines TRBV7-6 with TRBJ2-7; D ambiguous. This CDR3 spans 17 amino acids. The V and J ends lost 1 base and 0 bases respectively, with 16 bases between them. CDR1 and CDR2 from the germline V gene are SGHVS and FNYEAQ. The CDR3 region is CASSLGSRAGSSYEQYF. CDR3 nucleotide sequence: TGTGCCAGCAGCTTAGGATCCCGGGCAGGCAGCTCCTACGAGCAGTACTTC.

This clonotype has just a few counts. The chain carries TRBV11-2 and TRBJ2-1; the match to TRBD2 covers 11 bases. CDR1 SGHAT and CDR2 FQNNGV come from the germline V gene. V lost 5 bases and J lost 4; bases outside the gene matches: 16. This CDR3 contains 19 residues. For the CDR3, the DNA is TGTGCCAGCAGCCCCTTAGGCCGACTAGCGGGGTACGTTTACAATGAGCAGTTCTTC. This gives the protein CASSPLGRLAGYVYNEQFF.

This clonotype was seen more than once but under ten times. This chain links TRBV7-8 with TRBJ1-5, with D possibly being TRBD1 (5 bases). Trimming shortened V by 1 base and J by 7 bases, and 14 bases separated the two germline ends. CDR1 and CDR2 (germline): SGHVS, FQNEAQ. This CDR3 has 15 amino acids. CDR3 sequence reads: CASSLGPEWGQPQHF. CDR3 sequence (DNA): TGTGCCAGCAGCTTAGGCCCCGAGTGGGGGCAGCCCCAGCATTTT.

J is TRBJ1-6 and V is TRBV4-3; possibly TRBD1 for D (6 bases). The CDR3 runs to 17 residues. The germline gives CDR1 LGHNA, CDR2 YSLEER. V was pared by 1 base and J by 14 bases, with 24 bases between. The CDR3 here is CASSQATDGEFKGALHF. The CDR3 region has the DNA TGCGCCAGCAGCCAAGCGACGGACGGGGAATTCAAGGGGGCCCTCCACTTT.

The rearrangement links TRBV14 to TRBJ2-5; unclear D gene. CDR3 size: 13 residues. V was trimmed by 5 bases and J by 2 bases, leaving 9 bases between them. CDR1 and CDR2 from the germline V gene are SGHDN and FVKESK. CDR3 residues: CASSRQMQETQYF. The CDR3 region has the DNA TGTGCCAGCAGCAGGCAGATGCAAGAGACCCAGTACTTC.

The gene calls are TRBV10-3 and TRBJ2-7, with 9 bases aligning to TRBD1. V was pared by 4 bases and J by 2 bases, with 15 bases of the junction left unmatched. The germline V gene encodes CDR1 ENHRY and CDR2 SYGVKD. This CDR3 comprises 18 residues. The CDR3 DNA reads as TGTGCCATCAGTGGGGCTCGGGGACAGGGATTTTTCCCCTACGAGCAGTACTTC. Amino acids: CAISGARGQGFFPYEQYF.

V and J are TRBV2 and TRBJ1-5; D not resolved. This CDR3 contains 13 residues. Germline V lookup: CDR1 SNHLY, CDR2 FYNNEI. Trimming removed 1 base at V and 5 bases at J, with 6 bases between. The CDR3 coding sequence is TGTGCCAGCAGTGAAGGACTGTATCAGCCCCAGCATTTT. It translates to CASSEGLYQPQHF.

The chain employs TRBV20-1 and TRBJ2-7, with a tentative D call TRBD1 (6 bases). Per the germline V gene, CDR1 is DFQATT and CDR2 is SNEGSKA (reference sequence). V lost 6 bases, J lost 5 bases, and 20 bases lay in between. The length of the CDR3 is 14 residues. This CDR3 reads CSASTWGQGDEQYF. DNA for the CDR3: TGCAGTGCCTCAACTTGGGGGCAGGGAGACGAGCAGTACTTC.

The chain employs TRBV12-3 or TRBV12-4 and TRBJ1-2; 10 bases are shared with TRBD1. This CDR3 comprises 13 residues. V was pared by 6 bases and J by 7 bases, with 5 bases of the junction left unmatched. This chain's CDR3 is CASRDRGKGGYTF. CDR3 coding DNA: TGTGCCAGCAGGGACAGGGGGAAGGGTGGCTACACCTTC.